The 2 T cell receptor beta chains below all came from one sample that was sequenced in a study of PD-1 blockade in classical Hodgkin lymphoma. Assay: immunoSEQ multiplex PCR; the TCRdb copy retains only in-frame clones and omits some. The sample holds approximately 13,000 clones; 88% are singletons and the top ten take roughly 0.9%. Indicated time point: cycle 4 day 1 (C4D1), after six to seven weeks of nivolumab. With no exception, relapse followed autologous stem cell transplantation in all patients, and brentuximab vedotin exposure varied. The authors purified CD4+ T cells from thawed PBMCs by magnetic negative selection. The sample consisted of CD4+ T cells from blood, taken before the fourth cycle of nivolumab. The receptors come from a human donor with classical Hodgkin lymphoma.

This chain joins TRBV6-5 and TRBJ2-1; D remains unclear. V was trimmed by 0 bases and J by 2 bases, leaving 2 bases between them. The CDR3 totals 13 residues. Germline loops: CDR1 MNHEY, CDR2 SVGAGI. The CDR3: CASSYSAYNEQFF. CDR3 in DNA: TGTGCCAGCAGTTACTCCGCCTACAATGAGCAGTTCTTC.

This sequence joins TRBV27 and TRBJ2-5; 14 positions match TRBD2. V shed 8 bases and J 4 bases; nucleotides not matched to a gene: 6. This CDR3 is 15 amino acids long. From germline, CDR1 is MNHEY and CDR2 SMNVEV (reference sequence). The CDR3 loop reads CASRRGTSGGETQYF. In DNA, the CDR3 is TGTGCCAGCCGAAGAGGGACTAGCGGGGGAGAGACCCAGTACTTC.